These T cell receptor beta chains were read from a single sample in a study of Ad26.COV2.S vaccination and SARS-CoV-2 variants. Some clones are missing from TCRdb's copy, which holds only in-frame ones; the method was immunoSEQ multiplex PCR. The data show around 320,000 clones, more than 70% seen once. The sequencing used peripheral blood, collected in a trial of Ad26.COV2.S vaccine versus placebo. The source of these receptors is a person aged 18 to 65 who received the Ad26.COV2.S COVID-19 vaccine or a placebo. Both conserved end residues are part of each CDR3. Each record gives: CDR3 DNA, CDR3 protein, D gene, clone size, V gene, CDR3 length, J gene. A D gene is named only where the DNA matches it firmly. Size is stated for part of the rows, as once, few or many counts, or as a class when the clone is expanded.

CDR3 DNA: TGTGCCAGCTCACCAGCAGCTTCCTACGAGCAGTACTTC
CDR3 protein: CASSPAASYEQYF
D gene: -
clone size: -
V gene: TRBV18
CDR3 length: 13
J gene: TRBJ2-7

CDR3 DNA: TGTGCCAGCAGTGCCGGGACTAGCGGGGCCCACTACGAGCAGTACTTC
CDR3 protein: CASSAGTSGAHYEQYF
D gene: TRBD2
clone size: few
V gene: TRBV6-1
CDR3 length: 16
J gene: TRBJ2-7

CDR3 DNA: TGTGCCAGCAGTTTGGGAGGCAGCTATGGCTACACCTTC
CDR3 protein: CASSLGGSYGYTF
D gene: -
clone size: -
V gene: TRBV12-3/TRBV12-4
CDR3 length: 13
J gene: TRBJ1-2

CDR3 DNA: TGTGCCAGCAGCTTAATGGGGGGGAGCTCCTACGAGCAGTACTTC
CDR3 protein: CASSLMGGSSYEQYF
D gene: TRBD2
clone size: -
V gene: TRBV7-3
CDR3 length: 15
J gene: TRBJ2-7

CDR3 DNA: TGTGCCAGCAGCGCCCGGACTAGCGGGGGCACAGATACGCAGTATTTT
CDR3 protein: CASSARTSGGTDTQYF
D gene: TRBD2
clone size: -
V gene: TRBV9
CDR3 length: 16
J gene: TRBJ2-3

CDR3 DNA: TGTGCCAGCTCACCACCAGGTTGGGGGGCCTACGAGCAGTACTTC
CDR3 protein: CASSPPGWGAYEQYF
D gene: -
clone size: few
V gene: TRBV18
CDR3 length: 15
J gene: TRBJ2-7

CDR3 DNA: TGTGCCAGCAGCTCCTCCGGAGGGTCCTACAATGAGCAGTTCTTC
CDR3 protein: CASSSSGGSYNEQFF
D gene: -
clone size: -
V gene: TRBV11-3
CDR3 length: 15
J gene: TRBJ2-1

CDR3 DNA: TGTGCCAGCAGTGAAGCGCTTCGAAGGGGAATCGGAGCCAAAAACATTCAGTACTTC
CDR3 protein: CASSEALRRGIGAKNIQYF
D gene: -
clone size: -
V gene: TRBV2
CDR3 length: 19
J gene: TRBJ2-4

CDR3 DNA: TGTGCCAGCAGTTACACGGAACGGAGCACTGAAGCTTTCTTT
CDR3 protein: CASSYTERSTEAFF
D gene: -
clone size: few
V gene: TRBV6-6
CDR3 length: 14
J gene: TRBJ1-1

CDR3 DNA: TGTGCCAGCACCTTGTTAGGGGGCCAGTACTTC
CDR3 protein: CASTLLGGQYF
D gene: TRBD1
clone size: -
V gene: TRBV6-5
CDR3 length: 11
J gene: TRBJ2-7

CDR3 DNA: TGTGCCAGCAGCGCGTTACGGGGCTCTGGGGCCAACGTCCTGACTTTC
CDR3 protein: CASSALRGSGANVLTF
D gene: -
clone size: -
V gene: TRBV7-9
CDR3 length: 16
J gene: TRBJ2-6

CDR3 DNA: TGTGCCAGCAGCTTTGCCCCGACCAATGAGCAGTTCTTC
CDR3 protein: CASSFAPTNEQFF
D gene: -
clone size: few
V gene: TRBV7-3
CDR3 length: 13
J gene: TRBJ2-1

CDR3 DNA: TGTGCCAGCACCCCCGGCCCGGGGAGGGCTGAAGCTTTCTTT
CDR3 protein: CASTPGPGRAEAFF
D gene: -
clone size: -
V gene: TRBV6-5
CDR3 length: 14
J gene: TRBJ1-1

CDR3 DNA: TGCGCCAGCAGCTTGGATTGGGGACAGGGCTACGAGCAGTACTTC
CDR3 protein: CASSLDWGQGYEQYF
D gene: TRBD1
clone size: -
V gene: TRBV5-1
CDR3 length: 15
J gene: TRBJ2-7

CDR3 DNA: TGCGCCAGCAGCCCCAATGTAAACCTCGCCTATGGCTACACCTTC
CDR3 protein: CASSPNVNLAYGYTF
D gene: -
clone size: -
V gene: TRBV5-1
CDR3 length: 15
J gene: TRBJ1-2

CDR3 DNA: TGTGCCAGCAGCGGGGACAAGTATGGCTACACCTTC
CDR3 protein: CASSGDKYGYTF
D gene: -
clone size: -
V gene: TRBV12-3/TRBV12-4
CDR3 length: 12
J gene: TRBJ1-2

CDR3 DNA: TGTGCCAGCAGCGTCCCCATGCCCACGCAGTATTTT
CDR3 protein: CASSVPMPTQYF
D gene: -
clone size: once
V gene: TRBV7-2
CDR3 length: 12
J gene: TRBJ2-3

CDR3 DNA: TGCGCCAGCAGCTCAGCCGGGACTAGCGGGCCCTACGAGCAGTACTTC
CDR3 protein: CASSSAGTSGPYEQYF
D gene: TRBD2
clone size: -
V gene: TRBV5-1
CDR3 length: 16
J gene: TRBJ2-7

CDR3 DNA: TGTGCCACCTGGGGAGGGATGAACACTGAAGCTTTCTTT
CDR3 protein: CATWGGMNTEAFF
D gene: -
clone size: -
V gene: TRBV27
CDR3 length: 13
J gene: TRBJ1-1

CDR3 DNA: TGTGCCAGCAGTTACTATCTGGGGAACACCGGGGAGCTGTTTTTT
CDR3 protein: CASSYYLGNTGELFF
D gene: -
clone size: -
V gene: TRBV6-2/TRBV6-3
CDR3 length: 15
J gene: TRBJ2-2

CDR3 DNA: TGTGCCAGCAGTCGAACAGGGGCTCCAACTAATGAAAAACTGTTTTTT
CDR3 protein: CASSRTGAPTNEKLFF
D gene: TRBD1
clone size: -
V gene: TRBV2
CDR3 length: 16
J gene: TRBJ1-4

CDR3 DNA: TGTGCCAGCAGCTTGGTCTCGCACAGAGCCACAGATACGCAGTATTTT
CDR3 protein: CASSLVSHRATDTQYF
D gene: -
clone size: -
V gene: TRBV5-4
CDR3 length: 16
J gene: TRBJ2-3